These 2 T cell receptor beta chains share one sample of origin, sequenced in a study of human T cells and chemical hapten exposure. A single record per CDR3 protein comes from TCRdb applying MiXCR to the RACE reads. The profile shows some 99,000 distinct CDR3 sequences, roughly 9% of them singletons. Time point indicated: patch test 2, 6 weeks after DPC sensitization. Documented treatment: therapeutic diphenylcyclopropenone sensitization with weekly scalp DPC. Here the sequenced sample was whole blood, taken in connection with sensitization to the hapten diphenylcyclopropenone (DPC). The receptors come from a woman in her 40s with alopecia areata. Some clones in this sample may be carry-over from other donors' samples.

The genes are TRBV4-1 and TRBJ1-1; D is unclear. Trimming cost V 0 bases and J 7 bases, with 9 bases left between them. This CDR3 spans 13 amino acids. Germline V gene lookup returns CDR1 MGHRA and CDR2 YSYEKL. CDR3 region: CASSQDSGIEAFF. In DNA, the CDR3 is TGCGCCAGCAGCCAAGATTCCGGAATTGAAGCTTTCTTT.

The sample holds many counts of this clonotype. V and J are TRBV14 and TRBJ1-2; no definite D call. V was clipped by 6 bases and J by 3 bases, with 17 bases between them. CDR3 length: 15 residues. The V gene's germline CDR1 is SGHDN and CDR2 FVKESK. CDR3 nucleotide sequence: TGTGCCAGCAGTTCCGGGATTTCCTCCTACTATGGCTACACCTTC. It specifies CASSSGISSYYGYTF.